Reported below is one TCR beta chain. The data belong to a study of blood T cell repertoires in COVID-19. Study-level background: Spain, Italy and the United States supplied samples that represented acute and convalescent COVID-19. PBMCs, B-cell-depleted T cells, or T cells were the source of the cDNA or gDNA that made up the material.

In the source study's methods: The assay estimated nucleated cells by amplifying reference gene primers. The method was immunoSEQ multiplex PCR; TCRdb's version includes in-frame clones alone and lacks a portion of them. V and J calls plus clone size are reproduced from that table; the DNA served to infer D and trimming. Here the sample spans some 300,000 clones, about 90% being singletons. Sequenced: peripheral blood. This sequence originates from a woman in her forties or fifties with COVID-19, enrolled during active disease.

As DNA, the CDR3 is TGTGCCAGCAGTCCCCCAGGCCGACTAATGAAAAAACTGTTTTTT. This sequence encodes CASSPPGRLMKKLFF. This chain connects TRBV27 to TRBJ1-4; the D is unclear. Germline values: CDR1 MNHEY, CDR2 SMNVEV (reference sequence). The CDR3 covers 15 residues. V lost 5 bases, J lost 9 bases, and 19 bases lay in between. Variable domain in full (rest from reference TRBV27 and TRBJ1-4): EAQVTQNPRYLITVTGKKLTVTCSQNMNHEYMSWYRQDPGLGLRQIYYSMNVEVTDKGDVPEGYKVSRKEKRNFPLILESPSPNQTSLYFCASSPPGRLMKKLFFGSGTQLSVL.